This T cell receptor (beta chain) originates from a study of beta chain features in type 1 diabetes. Every bit of the isolated RNA underwent reverse transcription, so sequencing read expressed TCRB transcripts. Data came from immunoSEQ multiplex PCR; TCRdb stores just in-frame clones and leaves some out. The data show hundreds of thousands of clones, approximately 11% seen once. Study-level points and caveats: Patients with Type 1 diabetes showed moderately but significantly shorter TCRB CDR3s in all four CD4+ subsets. PCR may have favored shorter templates equally in patients and controls.

CDR3 length: 15 amino acids. V gave up 6 bases and J gave up 0 bases, with 12 bases separating them. Germline V gene data show CDR1 as LNHDA and CDR2 as SQIVND (reference sequence). This clone has more than one count but fewer than ten. Its cognate antigen is unknown. Based on CD45RO/CCR7/CD25/CD127/CD95/CD27, CD4+ regulatory, stem cell-like memory, naive and central memory cells were sorted. Sequencing was done on a sample of naive CD4+ T cells from blood. The TCR sequence derives from a man younger than 40 with type 1 diabetes. This chain connects TRBV19 to TRBJ2-1, with a tentative D call TRBD2 (5 bases). In DNA, the CDR3 is TGTGCCAGTAGCCTTCTAGGAGGCTCCTACAATGAGCAGTTCTTC. Protein sequence: CASSLLGGSYNEQFF.